The 27 T cell receptor beta chains reported below all come from one sample, sequenced in a study of control samples from healthy donors and cancer patients. Assay: immunoSEQ multiplex PCR; the TCRdb copy retains only in-frame clones and omits some. This table holds roughly 170,000 clones, just over 90% found once. Material: blood. The source is a woman aged 55-69 years in good health.

The rearrangement uses TRBV18 and TRBJ2-3; perhaps D is TRBD1 or TRBD2 (5 bases each). The CDR3 length is 17 residues. V was pared by 1 base and J by 0 bases, with 14 bases between. Germline V gene lookup returns CDR1 KGHSH and CDR2 LQKENI. CDR3 loop: CASSPLEGQISTDTQYF. CDR3 nucleotide sequence: TGTGCCAGCTCACCACTAGAGGGGCAGATCAGCACAGATACGCAGTATTTT.

This chain joins TRBV3-1 (or the pseudogene TRBV3-2) and TRBJ2-1; D may match TRBD1 or TRBD2 (5 bases each). The germline V gene encodes CDR1 LGHDT and CDR2 YNNKEL (reference sequence). The CDR3 length is 12 residues. The V gene lost 0 bases and the J gene lost 11 bases, with 8 bases spanning the gap. The CDR3 loop reads CASSQDEGKQFF. The DNA for the CDR3 is TGTGCCAGCAGCCAAGATGAGGGGAAGCAGTTCTTC.

This clone turned up a few times. V is TRBV15 and J is TRBJ1-2, with TRBD1 matching 9 bases. Trimming took 1 base from V and 4 from J; bases not matched to a gene: 10. CDR1 is LNHNV and CDR2 is YYDKDF in the germline V gene (reference sequence). The CDR3 totals 17 residues. CDR3 coding DNA: TGTGCCACCAGCAGAGGGGGGGGACAGGGAATAGGCTATGGCTACACCTTC. The encoded protein is CATSRGGGQGIGYGYTF.

The chain has TRBV7-2 and TRBJ2-1; no clear D. Germline V gives CDR1 SGHTA, CDR2 FQGNSA. The CDR3 is 15 amino acids. V gave up 1 base and J gave up 3 bases, with 10 bases separating them. CDR3 region: CASSLVWFFYNEQFF. The DNA of the CDR3 is TGTGCCAGCAGCTTAGTATGGTTCTTCTACAATGAGCAGTTCTTC.

The chain uses TRBV11-2 and TRBJ2-1; no clear D. This CDR3 has 14 amino acids. In germline, CDR1 is SGHAT, CDR2 FQNNGV. Between the trimmed V and J ends, which lost 4 bases and 10 bases, there was a span of 17 bases. CDR3 DNA: TGTGCCAGCAGCTCCGTGCTGGTGCTTAGCGAGCAGTTCTTC. It translates to CASSSVLVLSEQFF.

The J gene is TRBJ1-1, the V gene TRBV7-2; TRBD1 agrees at 8 bases. Germline lookup yields CDR1 SGHTA and CDR2 FQGNSA. V gave up 4 bases and J gave up 5 bases; unmatched junction bases: 6. The CDR3 is 14 residues long. CDR3 in DNA: TGTGCCAGCAGCTATGGACAGGGAATTACTGAAGCTTTCTTT. Amino acids: CASSYGQGITEAFF.

This chain connects TRBV19 to TRBJ2-1, with D tentatively TRBD2 (6 bases). This CDR3 is 14 amino acids long. Germline CDR1 is LNHDA and CDR2 is SQIVND (reference sequence). V dropped 6 bases and J dropped 4 bases, with 13 bases sitting between them. The CDR3 is CASSRTGGYNEQFF. In DNA form, the CDR3 reads TGTGCCAGTAGCCGTACCGGGGGTTACAATGAGCAGTTCTTC.

This sequence joins TRBV28 and TRBJ1-4; the match to TRBD1 covers 11 bases. Germline V lookup: CDR1 MDHEN, CDR2 SYDVKM. Trimming removed 9 bases from V and 6 bases from J; junction bases left unmatched: 3. The CDR3 sequence is 13 residues long. CDR3 nucleotides: TGTGCCAGTGGACAGGGGGCCGATGAAAAACTGTTTTTT. This encodes CASGQGADEKLFF.

This chain links TRBV7-2 with TRBJ2-4; D unclear. V was trimmed by 1 base and J by 6 bases, leaving 13 bases between them. There are 15 residues in the CDR3. Germline values: CDR1 SGHTA, CDR2 FQGNSA. The CDR3 region is CASSLESGVINIQYF. CDR3 coding DNA: TGTGCCAGCAGCTTAGAATCCGGAGTTATAAACATTCAGTACTTC. The whole variable domain, filled in from reference TRBV7-2 and TRBJ2-4, reads GAGVSQSPSNKVTEKGKDVELRCDPISGHTALYWYRQSLGQGLEFLIYFQGNSAPDKSGLPSDRFSAERTGGSVSTLTIQRTQQEDSAVYLCASSLESGVINIQYFGAGTRLSVL.

The rearrangement joins TRBV7-9 to TRBJ1-1; possibly TRBD1 for D (5 bases). This CDR3 contains 13 residues. Trimming cost V 4 bases and J 1 base, with 7 bases left between them. Germline lookup yields CDR1 SEHNR and CDR2 FQNEAQ (reference sequence). In DNA, the CDR3 is TGTGCCAGCAGCTATCAGGGGAACACTGAAGCTTTCTTT. Amino acids: CASSYQGNTEAFF.

This chain connects TRBV19 to TRBJ2-7, with D perhaps matching TRBD2 (6 bases). The V end was cut by 3 bases, the J end by 5 bases, with 8 bases between. The CDR3 consists of 12 residues. From germline, CDR1 is LNHDA and CDR2 SQIVND (reference sequence). The CDR3 region is CASSIGGNEQYF. Here the CDR3 DNA reads TGTGCCAGTAGTATTGGGGGGAACGAGCAGTACTTC. The full variable domain, rest sourced from reference TRBV19 and TRBJ2-7, is DGGITQSPKYLFRKEGQNVTLSCEQNLNHDAMYWYRQDPGQGLRLIYYSQIVNDFQKGDIAEGYSVSREKKESFPLTVTSAQKNPTAFYLCASSIGGNEQYFGPGTRLTVT.

V gene TRBV6-2 or TRBV6-3 combines with J gene TRBJ2-3; D might be TRBD1 or TRBD2, each matching 6 bases. From germline, CDR1 is MNHEY and CDR2 SVGEGT. The CDR3 runs to 15 residues. V lost 2 bases, J lost 4 bases, and 13 bases lay in between. CDR3 sequence: CASSYPMGGADTQYF. CDR3 in DNA: TGTGCCAGCAGTTACCCCATGGGGGGCGCAGATACGCAGTATTTT.

In this sample, this clone turned up once. This chain joins TRBV5-6 and TRBJ1-1, with TRBD1 as a possible D gene (5 bases). The germline V gene encodes CDR1 SGHDT and CDR2 YYEEEE. Trimming cost V 4 bases and J 1 base, with 11 bases left between them. CDR3 length equals 14 residues. The CDR3 sequence: CASSIPTGNTEAFF. The CDR3 DNA reads as TGTGCCAGCAGCATACCTACAGGGAACACTGAAGCTTTCTTT.

V gene TRBV9 combines with J gene TRBJ2-5, with 12 positions matching TRBD2. This CDR3 has 17 amino acids. Germline V lookup: CDR1 SGDLS, CDR2 YYNGEE. The ends lost 2 bases at V and 2 bases at J; junction bases unmatched: 7. The CDR3 protein is CASSVGLAGGPQETQYF. In DNA form, the CDR3 reads TGTGCCAGCAGCGTTGGGCTAGCGGGGGGGCCTCAAGAGACCCAGTACTTC.

Concerning this clone itself: This sample includes further DNA sequences coding for the same CDR3. This chain joins TRBV11-3 and TRBJ2-3, with D perhaps being TRBD1 or TRBD2 (5 bases each). In germline, CDR1 is SGHNT, CDR2 YENEEA. CDR3 length: 13 amino acids. V was pared by 3 bases and J by 1 base, with 5 bases between. This CDR3 reads CASSLGGTDTQYF. DNA for the CDR3: TGTGCCAGCAGCTTGGGGGGCACAGATACGCAGTATTTT. Filled out from reference TRBV11-3 and TRBJ2-3, the complete variable domain reads EAGVVQSPRYKIIEKKQPVAFWCNPISGHNTLYWYLQNLGQGPELLIRYENEEAVDDSQLPKDRFSAERLKGVDSTLKIQPAELGDSAVYLCASSLGGTDTQYFGPGTRLTVL.

J is TRBJ2-2 and V is TRBV5-1; TRBD1 agrees at 7 bases. Germline V CDR1 and CDR2: SGHRS, YFSETQ. V lost 1 base, J lost 5 bases, and 5 bases stayed unmatched. This CDR3 region has 15 residues. CDR3 protein: CASSLWPGGTGELFF. CDR3 DNA sequence: TGCGCCAGCAGCTTGTGGCCAGGGGGAACCGGGGAGCTGTTTTTT.

The chain couples TRBV7-2 to TRBJ1-1, with a tentative D call TRBD1 (5 bases). The CDR3 runs to 16 residues. The germline V gene encodes CDR1 SGHTA and CDR2 FQGNSA. Trimming stripped 2 bases from V and 5 bases from J, with 18 bases between. CDR3 protein: CASSLQGFVVGTEAFF. CDR3 sequence (DNA): TGTGCCAGCAGCTTACAGGGTTTCGTAGTTGGGACTGAAGCTTTCTTT. Based on the CDR3 plus reference TRBV7-2 and TRBJ1-1, the full variable domain is GAGVSQSPSNKVTEKGKDVELRCDPISGHTALYWYRQSLGQGLEFLIYFQGNSAPDKSGLPSDRFSAERTGGSVSTLTIQRTQQEDSAVYLCASSLQGFVVGTEAFFGQGTRLTVV.

A single count supports this clone. This chain joins TRBV19 and TRBJ1-1; D is unresolved. From germline, CDR1 is LNHDA and CDR2 SQIVND (reference sequence). This CDR3 region has 14 residues. Trimming shortened V by 7 bases and J by 3 bases, and 15 bases separated the two germline ends. As DNA, the CDR3 is TGTGCCAGTAAGACCCTCCAGCAGGACACTGAAGCTTTCTTT. Its protein product is CASKTLQQDTEAFF.

The J gene is TRBJ2-7, the V gene TRBV18, with D possibly being TRBD1 (6 bases). The V and J ends lost 5 bases and 0 bases respectively, with 8 bases between them. The germline CDR1 and CDR2 sequences are KGHSH and LQKENI. CDR3 length equals 13 residues. CDR3: CASSTGSSYEQYF. The CDR3 region has the DNA TGTGCCAGCTCAACAGGGAGCTCCTACGAGCAGTACTTC.

This clone was seen a few times. The V gene is TRBV27, the J gene TRBJ2-5; tentative D call: TRBD1 (5 bases). Trimming shortened V by 0 bases and J by 1 base, and 12 bases separated the two germline ends. Germline CDR1 reads MNHEY; CDR2 reads SMNVEV (reference sequence). CDR3 length: 16 amino acids. The CDR3 sequence is CASSLSAGSFQETQYF. The CDR3 region has the DNA TGTGCCAGCAGTTTATCGGCAGGGTCCTTCCAAGAGACCCAGTACTTC.

J is TRBJ1-2 and V is TRBV25-1; unclear D gene. Germline-derived CDR1 and CDR2 are MGHDK and SYGVNS. This CDR3 has 14 amino acids. V shed 1 base and J shed 2 bases, with 8 bases lying between them. The CDR3, as DNA: TGTGCCAGCAGTGAATCGACAACCAACTATGGCTACACCTTC. Protein sequence: CASSESTTNYGYTF.

This sequence joins TRBV12-5 and TRBJ2-5; 7 nucleotides match TRBD1. The CDR3 is 15 residues long. The germline CDR1 and CDR2 sequences are LGHNT and FRNRAP. V dropped 0 bases and J dropped 3; count of bases not matched to a gene: 4. As DNA, the CDR3 is TGTGCTAGTGGTTTGGTAAGGGGGCGCGAAGAGACCCAGTACTTC. Protein product: CASGLVRGREETQYF.

This clone was detected once. The chain combines TRBV7-9 with TRBJ1-2, with D unclear. V lost 3 bases to trimming and J lost 8 bases, with 19 bases between them. Germline V gives CDR1 SEHNR, CDR2 FQNEAQ (reference sequence). This CDR3 is built from 15 residues. CDR3 residues: CASSFGPEAARGYTF. For the CDR3, the DNA is TGTGCCAGCAGCTTTGGGCCGGAAGCAGCCCGGGGCTACACCTTC.

The chain combines TRBV6-2 or TRBV6-3 with TRBJ1-1, with D perhaps matching TRBD1 (6 bases). This CDR3 is built from 11 residues. Germline CDR1 MNHEY, CDR2 SVGEGT. V shed 6 bases and J shed 11 bases, with 13 bases lying between them. CDR3 in DNA: TGTGCCAGCAGCCAGGGTGGGGGCGCTTTCTTT. This gives the protein CASSQGGGAFF.

This chain uses TRBV4-1 with TRBJ2-7; D could derive from TRBD1 or TRBD2 (6 bases each). CDR1 is MGHRA, CDR2 YSYEKL, per germline. The CDR3 covers 16 residues. V shed 0 bases and J shed 6 bases, with 18 bases lying between them. Here the CDR3 reads CASSQDKGVEGGEQYF. The CDR3 bases are TGCGCCAGCAGCCAAGATAAGGGAGTTGAGGGGGGCGAGCAGTACTTC.

The rearrangement joins TRBV5-1 to TRBJ1-1; no clear D. V lost 0 bases to trimming and J lost 10 bases, with 13 bases between them. CDR3 length: 13 residues. The V gene's germline CDR1 is SGHRS and CDR2 YFSETQ. The CDR3 here is CASSLVGEGAAFF. CDR3 nucleotides: TGCGCCAGCAGCTTGGTTGGAGAGGGTGCAGCTTTCTTT.

This clone occurred a few times. This chain connects TRBV6-2 or TRBV6-3 to TRBJ2-1; 9 nucleotides match TRBD1. The length of the CDR3 is 15 residues. The V and J ends lost 2 bases and 9 bases, in that order; junction bases with no gene match: 8. The germline CDR1 and CDR2 sequences are MNHEY and SVGEGT. CDR3: CASSYGRTGEVEQFF. Here the CDR3 DNA reads TGTGCCAGCAGTTACGGCCGGACAGGGGAGGTTGAGCAGTTCTTC.